What follows is one T cell receptor beta chain and its context. What it recognizes is unknown. This entry is derived from a study of blood T cells in healthy people across ages. Findings and limits, study-wide: CMV status of donors was not determined, possibly confounding expanded clonotype changes.

The authors ran a second PCR of about 6 to 11 cycles using a sample-barcoded 5' primer and a J-beta primer mix. TCRdb re-called the 5' RACE reads with MiXCR, one entry per CDR3 protein. The table has 2 million or so distinct CDR3 sequences, about 49% seen once; the top ten hold roughly 2%. This CDR3 spans 15 amino acids. Germline V gene lookup returns CDR1 SGHRS and CDR2 YFSETQ. With 3 bases clipped from V and 4 bases from J, the junction kept 5 bases outside the gene matches. This clonotype originated in a woman in her forties in good health. The chain uses TRBV5-1 and TRBJ2-5; 11 nucleotides align to TRBD1. The sample was blood. CDR3 in DNA: TGCGCCAGCAGCTCATCCGGGACAGGGGGAGAGACCCAGTACTTC. This gives the protein CASSSSGTGGETQYF. Looking up the rest from reference TRBV5-1 and TRBJ2-5 gives the full variable domain: KAGVTQTPRYLIKTRGQQVTLSCSPISGHRSVSWYQQTPGQGLQFLFEYFSETQRNKGNFPGRFSGRQFSNSRSEMNVSTLELGDSALYLCASSSSGTGGETQYFGPGTRLLVL.